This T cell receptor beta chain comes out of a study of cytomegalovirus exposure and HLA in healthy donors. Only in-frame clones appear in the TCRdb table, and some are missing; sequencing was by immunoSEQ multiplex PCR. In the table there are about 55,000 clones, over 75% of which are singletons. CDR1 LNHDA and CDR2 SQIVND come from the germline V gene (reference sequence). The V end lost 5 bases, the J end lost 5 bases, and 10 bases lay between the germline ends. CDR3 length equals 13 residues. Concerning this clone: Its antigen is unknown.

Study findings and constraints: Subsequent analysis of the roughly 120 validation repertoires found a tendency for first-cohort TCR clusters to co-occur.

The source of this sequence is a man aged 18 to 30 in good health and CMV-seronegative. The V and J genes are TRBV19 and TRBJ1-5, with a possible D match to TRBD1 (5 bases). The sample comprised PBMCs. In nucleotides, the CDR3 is TGTGCCAGTAGTCAGGGTGGCGATCAGCCCCAGCATTTT. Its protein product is CASSQGGDQPQHF.